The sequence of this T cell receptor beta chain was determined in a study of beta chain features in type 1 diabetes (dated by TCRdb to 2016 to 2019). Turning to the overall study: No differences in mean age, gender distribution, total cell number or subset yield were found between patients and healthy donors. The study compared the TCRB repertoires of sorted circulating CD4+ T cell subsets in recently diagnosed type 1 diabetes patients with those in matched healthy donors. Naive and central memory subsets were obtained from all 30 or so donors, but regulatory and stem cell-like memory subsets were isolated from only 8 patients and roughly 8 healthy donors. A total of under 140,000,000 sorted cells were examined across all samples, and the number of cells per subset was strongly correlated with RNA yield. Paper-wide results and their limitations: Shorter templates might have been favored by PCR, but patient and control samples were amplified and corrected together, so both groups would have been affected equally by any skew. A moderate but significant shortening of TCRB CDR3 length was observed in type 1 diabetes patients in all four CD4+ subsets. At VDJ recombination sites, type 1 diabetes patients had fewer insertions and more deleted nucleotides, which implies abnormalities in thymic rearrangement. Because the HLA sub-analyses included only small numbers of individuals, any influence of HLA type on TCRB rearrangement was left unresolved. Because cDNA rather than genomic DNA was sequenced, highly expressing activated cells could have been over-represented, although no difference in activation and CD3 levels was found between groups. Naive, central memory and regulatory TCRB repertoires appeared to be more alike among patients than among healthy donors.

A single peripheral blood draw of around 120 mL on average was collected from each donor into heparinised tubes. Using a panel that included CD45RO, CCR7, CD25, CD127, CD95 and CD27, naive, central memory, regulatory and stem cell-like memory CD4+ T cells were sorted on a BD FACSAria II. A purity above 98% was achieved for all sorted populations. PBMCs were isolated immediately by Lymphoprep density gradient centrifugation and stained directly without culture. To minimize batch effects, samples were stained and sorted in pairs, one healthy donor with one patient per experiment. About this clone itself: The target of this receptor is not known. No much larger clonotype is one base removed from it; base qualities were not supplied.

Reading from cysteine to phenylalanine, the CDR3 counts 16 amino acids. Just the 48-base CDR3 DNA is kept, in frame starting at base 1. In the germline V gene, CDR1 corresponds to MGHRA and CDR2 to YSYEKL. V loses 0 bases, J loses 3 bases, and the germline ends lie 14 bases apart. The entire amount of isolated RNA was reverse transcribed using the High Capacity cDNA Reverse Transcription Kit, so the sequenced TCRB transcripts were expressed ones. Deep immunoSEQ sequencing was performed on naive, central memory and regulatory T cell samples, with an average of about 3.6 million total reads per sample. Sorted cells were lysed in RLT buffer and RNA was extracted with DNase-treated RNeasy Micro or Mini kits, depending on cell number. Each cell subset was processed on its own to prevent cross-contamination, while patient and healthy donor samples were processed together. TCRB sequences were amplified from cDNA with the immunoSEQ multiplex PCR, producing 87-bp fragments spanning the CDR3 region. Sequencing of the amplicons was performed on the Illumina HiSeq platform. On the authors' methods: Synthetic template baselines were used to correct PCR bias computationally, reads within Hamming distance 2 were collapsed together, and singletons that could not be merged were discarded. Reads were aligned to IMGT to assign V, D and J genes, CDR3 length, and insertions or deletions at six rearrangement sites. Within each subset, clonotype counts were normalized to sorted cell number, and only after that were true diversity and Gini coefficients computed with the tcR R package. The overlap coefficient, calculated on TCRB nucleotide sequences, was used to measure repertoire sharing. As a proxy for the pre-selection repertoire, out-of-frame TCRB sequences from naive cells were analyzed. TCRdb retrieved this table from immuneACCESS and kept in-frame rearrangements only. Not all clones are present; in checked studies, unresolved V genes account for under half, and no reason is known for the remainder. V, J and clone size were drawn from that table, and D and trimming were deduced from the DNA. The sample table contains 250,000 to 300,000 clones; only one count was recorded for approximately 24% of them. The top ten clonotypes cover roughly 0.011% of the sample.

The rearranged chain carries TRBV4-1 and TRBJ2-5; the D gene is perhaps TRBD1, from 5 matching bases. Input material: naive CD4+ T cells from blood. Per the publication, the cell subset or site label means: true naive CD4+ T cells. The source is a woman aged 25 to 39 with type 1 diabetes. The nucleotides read TGCGCCAGCAGCCAAGATGAAGGGGTTTCCGAAGAGACCCAGTACTTC. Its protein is CASSQDEGVSEETQYF.